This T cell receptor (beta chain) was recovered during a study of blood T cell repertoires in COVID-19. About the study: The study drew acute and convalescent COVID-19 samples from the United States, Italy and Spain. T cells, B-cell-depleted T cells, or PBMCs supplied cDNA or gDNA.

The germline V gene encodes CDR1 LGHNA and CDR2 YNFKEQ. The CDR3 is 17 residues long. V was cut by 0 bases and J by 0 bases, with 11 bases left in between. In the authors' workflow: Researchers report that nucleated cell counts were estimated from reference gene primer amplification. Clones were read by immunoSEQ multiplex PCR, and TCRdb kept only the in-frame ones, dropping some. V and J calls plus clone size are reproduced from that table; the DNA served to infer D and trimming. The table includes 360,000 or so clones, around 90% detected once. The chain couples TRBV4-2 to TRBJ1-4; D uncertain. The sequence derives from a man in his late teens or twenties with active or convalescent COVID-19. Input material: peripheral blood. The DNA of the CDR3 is TGTGCCAGCAGCCAAGATGGAGCGCAAGCAACTAATGAAAAACTGTTTTTT. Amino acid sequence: CASSQDGAQATNEKLFF.